This TCR beta chain was sequenced for a study of T cells in Graves' hyperthyroidism and ophthalmopathy (dated 2019 in TCRdb). About the study as a whole: Peripheral blood samples were taken at initial diagnosis, before any treatment was given. A discovery cohort of approximately 100 patients, approximately 45 with Graves' ophthalmopathy and 57 with stable Graves' hyperthyroidism, was used to find distinguishing TCR V-J signatures. Prospective prediction of ophthalmopathy was tested in an independent validation cohort of under 20 hyperthyroidism patients and around 16 patients who later progressed to ophthalmopathy. For training and testing, the roughly 100 patients in the discovery cohort were randomly divided in a 7:3 ratio. In several Graves' hyperthyroidism patients, the study also compared T-cell repertoires from thyroid tissue with T-cell repertoires from blood. After sampling, hyperthyroidism patients received methimazole starting at 30 mg daily, and ophthalmopathy patients received high-dose intravenous methylprednisolone. The paper describes TCR Vbeta CDR3 sequencing of more than 120 peripheral blood samples, made up of 43 ophthalmopathy patients, 70 to 75 hyperthyroidism patients and some 17 progressor patients. Overall study results and their limits: No statistical method was used to set the sample size in advance, and investigators knew the group allocation. In validation, progression to ophthalmopathy was predicted by the model with 70.59% sensitivity and 72% to 80% specificity, a median of 6.5 months before onset. Blood samples also contained most of the expanded thyroid clonotypes (frequency above 0.001), which suggests that blood repertoires may reflect thyroid immune responses. In cross-validation, a model built on a 13 V-J signature told ophthalmopathy apart from stable hyperthyroidism with 85% to 90% sensitivity and about 81% specificity, and in testing the same model reached 80%/75%.

This clonotype was found many times. Its antigen is unknown. No much larger clone is present one base from it, and per-base qualities are unavailable. TCR beta CDR3 regions were amplified from RNA transcripts. For the first round of RT-PCR on the TCR CDR3, the HTBI primer set was used together with the Qiagen OneStep RT-PCR kit. The libraries were constructed in a second round of multiplex PCR and then size-selected and purified. Paired-end sequencing of the libraries was performed with 100 bp reads on an Illumina HiSeq2000. As for the authors' bioinformatics: SOAPnuke was used to process the raw data, with reads discarded if the reads contained adapters or uncalled bases, had a mean Phred below 15, or lacked an exact constant-primer or identifier match. High-quality paired reads were merged using COPE v1.2.5, and each unique nucleotide sequence was defined as a clonotype. MiTCR v1.1 was used to align the clonotypes against IMGT TRBV, TRBD and TRBJ reference segments. The analysis was restricted to V-J combinations with a frequency above 0.0001, which together covered around 99% of the repertoires. The TCS score was defined as the ratio of F50 (clonal expansion) to E x V (chaos), calculated using BLOSUM62-based TCRdist between CDR3 peptides within each V-J. Welch's t-statistics and random forest reduced around 520 V-J features to about 13, which were used in a naive Bayes classifier (R e1071). TCRdb reanalyzed the raw reads on its own, using fastp at Q25 for trimming and MiXCR for clone calling, and kept in-frame beta chains. Identical CDR3 proteins give one entry, which carries the most common genes and DNA. TCRdb's processing, not the study's, gives the V and J calls here. For this sample there are hundreds of thousands of distinct CDR3 sequences; 20% appear just once. More than 30% of the sample lies in the top ten.

CDR1 and CDR2 were assigned from the germline V gene as SNHLY and FYNNEI. The CDR3 contains 13 residues, cysteine and phenylalanine counted. Of all the DNA, just the CDR3 is kept, 39 bases in frame from base 1. The V end loses 6 bases and the J end loses 8 bases, and a stretch of 13 bases separates them. Ophthalmopathy patients had moderately to severely active disease, with a Clinical Activity Score of 3 or more, a NOSPECS grade of 4 or more, and a disease duration of less than 3 months. Exclusion was applied to patients with uncontrolled infections, other autoimmune diseases, pregnancy or lactation. Diagnoses relied on clinical symptoms, serum thyroxine and TRAb, thyroid ultrasound and orbital computed tomography. PBMCs were isolated from 10 ml of fresh peripheral blood by Ficoll-Paque density gradient centrifugation. Total RNA was extracted with Trizol reagent, and quality was checked on an Agilent 2100 Bioanalyzer.

The sample taken for sequencing was blood. This clonotype was sampled from a man aged 25-40 years with Graves' ophthalmopathy. Recombination linked TRBV2 to TRBJ1-4; a tentative D match to TRBD1 spans 5 bases. The CDR3 has the sequence CASSPNRQEKLFF. The DNA sequence is as follows: TGTGCCAGCAGCCCTAACAGGCAGGAAAAACTGTTTTTT.